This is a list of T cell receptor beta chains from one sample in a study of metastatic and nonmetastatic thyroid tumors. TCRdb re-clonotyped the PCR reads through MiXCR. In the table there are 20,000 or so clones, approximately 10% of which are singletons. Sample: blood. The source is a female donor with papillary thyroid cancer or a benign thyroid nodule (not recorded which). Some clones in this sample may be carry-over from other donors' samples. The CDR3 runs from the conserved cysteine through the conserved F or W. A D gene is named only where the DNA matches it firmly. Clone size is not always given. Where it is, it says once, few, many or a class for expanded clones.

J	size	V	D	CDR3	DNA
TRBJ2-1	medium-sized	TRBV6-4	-	CASSEGAGSGNEQFF	TGTGCCAGCAGTGAAGGGGCAGGGTCGGGCAATGAGCAGTTCTTC
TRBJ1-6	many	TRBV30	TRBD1	CAWSIDRVGSPLHF	TGTGCCTGGAGCATAGACAGGGTGGGCTCACCCCTCCACTTT
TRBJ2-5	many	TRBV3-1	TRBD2	CASSQALAADTQYF	TGTGCCAGCAGCCAAGCACTAGCGGCTGACACCCAGTACTTC
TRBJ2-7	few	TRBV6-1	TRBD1	CASSVAGTADYEQYF	TGTGCCAGCAGCGTCGCCGGGACAGCGGATTACGAGCAGTACTTC
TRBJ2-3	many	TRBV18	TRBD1	CASSPLGTGGNTQYF	TGTGCCAGCTCACCGCTCGGGACAGGGGGAAATACGCAGTATTTT
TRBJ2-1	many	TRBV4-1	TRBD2	CASRPLGLAGGHEQFF	TGCGCCAGCAGGCCACTGGGACTAGCGGGAGGACATGAGCAGTTCTTC
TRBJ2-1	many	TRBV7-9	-	CASSPQGLRVYNEQFF	TGTGCCAGCAGCCCCCAGGGACTTCGGGTCTACAATGAGCAGTTCTTC
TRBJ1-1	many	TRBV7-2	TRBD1	CASSFDRGPAEAFF	TGTGCCAGCAGCTTCGACAGGGGGCCAGCTGAAGCTTTCTTT
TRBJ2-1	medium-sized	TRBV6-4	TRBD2	CASSTGLAGNEQFF	TGTGCCAGCAGTACGGGACTAGCGGGCAATGAGCAGTTCTTC
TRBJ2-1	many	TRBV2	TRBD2	CASSLAGGHDEQFF	TGTGCCAGCAGCCTAGCGGGAGGGCATGATGAGCAGTTCTTC
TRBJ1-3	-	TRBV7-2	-	CASSLGPHYRNTIYF	TGTGCCAGCAGCCTGGGCCCTCACTATAGAAACACCATATATTTT
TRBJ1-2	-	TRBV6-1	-	CATRRQARNLDYGYTF	TGTGCCACACGTAGGCAGGCGCGTAATTTGGACTATGGCTACACCTTC
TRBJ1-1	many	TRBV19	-	CASTPEGENTEAFF	TGTGCCAGTACCCCCGAAGGGGAGAACACTGAAGCTTTCTTT